The source of this T cell receptor (beta chain) is a study of blood T cell repertoires in COVID-19. Study details: Acute and convalescent COVID-19 specimens originated in the United States, Italy and Spain. From T cells, B-cell-depleted T cells, or PBMCs came the material, which was cDNA or gDNA.

Germline CDR1 is MNHEY and CDR2 is SVGEGT. There are 16 residues in the CDR3. V dropped 4 bases and J dropped 2; count of bases not matched to a gene: 11. Profiling relied on immunoSEQ multiplex PCR, and the TCRdb table lists in-frame clones only, not all of them. Of fewer than 350,000 clones listed, around 87% are singletons. Source material: peripheral blood. This TCR was recovered from a woman in her forties or fifties who had recovered from COVID-19. The chain joins TRBV6-2 or TRBV6-3 to TRBJ2-7; 7 bases align to TRBD2. CDR3 bases: TGTGCCAGCAGTTCGGAAGGACTAGTGGGGACCTACGAGCAGTACTTC. Translated: CASSSEGLVGTYEQYF.